A single sample is the source of the 14 T cell receptor beta chains below, sequenced in a study of CD8+ T cells in alopecia areata. Investigators isolated RNA and reverse transcribed it into cDNA to act as the sequencing template. The assay was immunoSEQ multiplex PCR, and TCRdb's table has in-frame clones only and misses some. The sample has under 250,000 clones, more than 45% seen once; the top ten hold around 0.44%. This material consisted of CD4+ T cells sorted from blood, taken at week 0. The receptor set was obtained from a human donor with alopecia areata.

The chain has TRBV7-2 and TRBJ2-3; TRBD2 matches 7 bases. In germline, CDR1 is SGHTA, CDR2 FQGNSA. The trim removed 0 bases at V and 2 bases at J, leaving 11 bases unmatched. The CDR3 has 18 residues. CDR3 loop: CASSLAQQGLVLTDTQYF. CDR3 DNA sequence: TGTGCCAGCAGCTTAGCCCAACAAGGACTAGTCCTCACAGATACGCAGTATTTT.

The V call is TRBV27, the J call TRBJ2-7, with 7 positions matching TRBD1. CDR1 is MNHEY, CDR2 SMNVEV, per germline (reference sequence). CDR3 length: 15 amino acids. Germline trimming cut 2 bases from V and 3 bases from J; bases unmatched to any gene: 7. The DNA for the CDR3 is TGTGCCAGCAGTTTACAGACAGGGAGATTCTACGAGCAGTACTTC. Its protein is CASSLQTGRFYEQYF.

The V gene is TRBV27, the J gene TRBJ2-5, with D unresolved. V dropped 3 bases and J dropped 1 base, with 6 bases sitting between them. The germline V gene encodes CDR1 MNHEY and CDR2 SMNVEV (reference sequence). The CDR3 is 13 amino acids. The chain's CDR3 is CASSLWSQETQYF. CDR3 DNA: TGTGCCAGCAGTTTGTGGAGCCAAGAGACCCAGTACTTC.

The table lists this clone with a count of one. J is TRBJ2-5 and V is TRBV7-2; 11 bases align to TRBD2. CDR1 is SGHTA, CDR2 FQGNSA, per germline. V lost 1 base, J lost 3 bases, and 4 bases stayed unmatched. The CDR3 has 16 residues. In nucleotides, the CDR3 is TGTGCCAGCAGCTTAGATAGCGGGAGGGTGGAAGAGACCCAGTACTTC. Translated: CASSLDSGRVEETQYF.

The chain employs TRBV27 and TRBJ2-2, with D hard to call. The germline V gene encodes CDR1 MNHEY and CDR2 SMNVEV (reference sequence). This CDR3 has 15 amino acids. The V gene lost 6 bases and the J gene lost 1 base, with 12 bases spanning the gap. The CDR3 is CASSARGLNTGELFF. The CDR3 DNA sequence: TGTGCCAGCAGCGCCCGAGGTTTGAACACCGGGGAGCTGTTTTTT.

The V and J genes are TRBV30 and TRBJ1-1; 8 bases align to TRBD1. The CDR3 extends over 12 amino acids. Germline trimming cut 8 bases from V and 4 bases from J; bases unmatched to any gene: 6. Germline V gene sequence: CDR1 GTSNPN, CDR2 SVGIG (reference sequence). The CDR3 DNA reads TGTGCCAAGGACAGGGCGAGCACTGAAGCTTTCTTT. It yields the protein CAKDRASTEAFF.

Points on this clone: The same CDR3 can be traced to other DNA sequences in this sample. This sequence joins TRBV5-1 and TRBJ1-1; D is perhaps TRBD1 (5 bases). Germline assignment: CDR1 SGHRS and CDR2 YFSETQ. Trimming cost V 2 bases and J 4 bases, with 9 bases left between them. The CDR3 consists of 13 residues. The DNA for the CDR3 is TGCGCCAGCAGCTTTCAGGGTGGCACTGAAGCTTTCTTT. This gives the protein CASSFQGGTEAFF. The complete variable domain, with remaining parts taken from reference TRBV5-1 and TRBJ1-1, reads KAGVTQTPRYLIKTRGQQVTLSCSPISGHRSVSWYQQTPGQGLQFLFEYFSETQRNKGNFPGRFSGRQFSNSRSEMNVSTLELGDSALYLCASSFQGGTEAFFGQGTRLTVV.

This clone was picked up a small number of times. The chain employs TRBV12-2 and TRBJ2-7. TRBV12-2 is termed a pseudogene. CDR3 length equals 16 residues. CDR3 nucleotide sequence: TGTGCAAGTCGCTTTAGCGCTACTGGGACGTATCCCGAGCAGTACTTC. Protein: CASRFSATGTYPEQYF.

This clone has more than one count but fewer than ten. The genes are TRBV5-4 and TRBJ2-1; 16 bases match TRBD2. Looked up from germline, CDR1 is SGHNT and CDR2 is YYREEE (reference sequence). The V segment lost 4 bases and the J segment 7 bases; nucleotides outside the gene matches: 11. The CDR3 extends over 18 amino acids. CDR3 sequence (DNA): TGTGCCAGCAGCGCCGGGACTAGCGGGGGGGCCGGTTATAATGAGCAGTTCTTC. This gives the protein CASSAGTSGGAGYNEQFF.

The CDR3 DNA is TGTGCCAGTAGCAATCCGGGACAGGGGTTCTATGGCTACACCTTC. It codes for CASSNPGQGFYGYTF. V gene TRBV19 combines with J gene TRBJ1-2; TRBD1 matches 10 bases. CDR3 length: 15 residues. Unmatched junction bases numbered 8, after V lost 6 bases and J lost 4 bases. Germline V lookup: CDR1 LNHDA, CDR2 SQIVND (reference sequence).

The chain links TRBV6-5 to TRBJ2-7; D is unresolved. The CDR3 consists of 12 residues. V gave up 5 bases and J gave up 4 bases, with 9 bases separating them. CDR1 and CDR2 (germline): MNHEY, SVGAGI. The CDR3 DNA reads TGTGCCAGCAGTCCCAGGCGGTACGAGCAGTACTTC. Translation: CASSPRRYEQYF.

The chain has TRBV4-2 and TRBJ1-1; D might be TRBD1 (6 bases). Deletions cut 1 base from V and 0 bases from J, with 15 bases between. CDR1 LGHNA and CDR2 YNFKEQ come from the germline V gene. This CDR3 contains 17 residues. In DNA, the CDR3 is TGTGCCAGCAGCCAAGGCGTCACAGGGACCATGAACACTGAAGCTTTCTTT. Its protein is CASSQGVTGTMNTEAFF.

The chain joins TRBV2 to TRBJ2-3; TRBD2 aligns across 7 bases. The CDR3 extends over 16 amino acids. With 4 bases clipped from V and 2 bases from J, the junction kept 9 bases outside the gene matches. Germline loops: CDR1 SNHLY, CDR2 FYNNEI. CDR3 sequence reads: CASSGASGLITDTQYF. CDR3 nucleotides: TGTGCCAGCAGTGGCGCCTCGGGACTAATCACAGATACGCAGTATTTT. Full variable domain (remainder filled in from reference TRBV2 and TRBJ2-3): EPEVTQTPSHQVTQMGQEVILRCVPISNHLYFYWYRQILGQKVEFLVSFYNNEISEKSEIFDDQFSVERPDGSNFTLKIRSTKLEDSAMYFCASSGASGLITDTQYFGPGTRLTVL.

Comment on this clone: The CDR3 ends on some other residue instead of the conserved phenylalanine or tryptophan, so this is likely a read error. V is TRBV11-2 and J is TRBJ1-1; D is unresolved. V was shortened by 2 bases and J by 0 bases, with 7 bases between the two germline ends. The CDR3 is 14 amino acids. Germline lookup yields CDR1 SGHAT and CDR2 FQNNGV. This chain's CDR3 is CASSLHTLNTEAFL. Written as DNA, the CDR3 is TGTGCCAGCAGCTTACATACACTGAACACTGAAGCTTTCCTT.